The 30 T cell receptor beta chains given below trace back to one sample, sequenced in a study of blood T cell repertoires in COVID-19. Some clones are missing from TCRdb's copy, which holds only in-frame ones; the method was immunoSEQ multiplex PCR. The table shows some 130,000 clones, with nearly 70% occurring only once. Sequencing was carried out using peripheral blood. These TCRs come from a woman aged 70 to 79 with acute or convalescent COVID-19.

This clone came up a few times. The rearrangement links TRBV24-1 to TRBJ2-1, with 15 bases identical to TRBD2. CDR1 is KGHDR, CDR2 SFDVKD, per germline. The CDR3 covers 19 residues. J lost 7 bases, V lost 3 bases, and 12 bases had no gene match. The CDR3 reads CATSDKGTSGGSGWNEQFF. The CDR3 DNA reads as TGTGCCACCAGTGATAAGGGGACTAGCGGGGGGAGCGGGTGGAATGAGCAGTTCTTC.

The chain uses TRBV11-2 and TRBJ2-5, with D perhaps TRBD1 (5 bases). Germline assignment: CDR1 SGHAT and CDR2 FQNNGV. Trimming left V 5 bases short and J 12 bases short, with 16 bases between. The CDR3 is 12 residues long. This CDR3 reads CASSPWGREKYF. CDR3 DNA: TGTGCCAGCAGCCCCTGGGGCAGGGAAAAGTACTTC. Full variable domain (remainder filled in from reference TRBV11-2 and TRBJ2-5): EAGVAQSPRYKIIEKRQSVAFWCNPISGHATLYWYQQILGQGPKLLIQFQNNGVVDDSQLPKDRFSAERLKGVDSTLKIQPAKLEDSAVYLCASSPWGREKYFGPGTRLLVL.

This clone was recorded a few times. The J gene is TRBJ1-1, the V gene TRBV19, with D maybe TRBD1 (5 bases). Looked up from germline, CDR1 is LNHDA and CDR2 is SQIVND (reference sequence). Trimming removed 0 bases at V and 0 bases at J, with 8 bases between. CDR3 size: 15 residues. CDR3 DNA sequence: TGTGCCAGTAGTATAGAAGGGGTGATGAACACTGAAGCTTTCTTT. Translation gives CASSIEGVMNTEAFF. Full variable domain (remainder filled in from reference TRBV19 and TRBJ1-1): DGGITQSPKYLFRKEGQNVTLSCEQNLNHDAMYWYRQDPGQGLRLIYYSQIVNDFQKGDIAEGYSVSREKKESFPLTVTSAQKNPTAFYLCASSIEGVMNTEAFFGQGTRLTVV.

The V call is TRBV7-3, the J call TRBJ2-1, with D possibly TRBD2 on 6 matching bases. V lost 1 base and J lost 10, with 11 bases in between. The V gene's germline CDR1 is SGHTA and CDR2 FQGTGA. The CDR3 has 13 amino acids. CDR3 nucleotide sequence: TGTGCCAGCAGCTTAAACACTGCGGGAGAGCAGTTCTTC. This encodes CASSLNTAGEQFF.

This clone was picked up a small number of times. The V and J genes are TRBV3-1 (or the pseudogene TRBV3-2) and TRBJ2-3; 7 positions agree with TRBD2. The V gene's germline CDR1 is LGHDT and CDR2 YNNKEL (reference sequence). The CDR3 is made up of 16 amino acids. V was clipped by 1 base and J by 4 bases; unmatched bases: 8. Written as DNA, the CDR3 is TGTGCCAGCAGCCAAGTAAGCGGGATAGGGTCAGATACGCAGTATTTT. Amino acid sequence: CASSQVSGIGSDTQYF.

This chain links TRBV6-1 with TRBJ1-1, with D hard to call. This CDR3 region has 13 residues. The germline V gene encodes CDR1 MNHNS and CDR2 SASEGT. V dropped 0 bases and J dropped 11 bases, with 13 bases sitting between them. As DNA, the CDR3 is TGTGCCAGCAGTGAAGCAGGCGGGTGGCGGGCTTTCTTT. Translating it yields CASSEAGGWRAFF.

The V call is TRBV5-6, the J call TRBJ1-1; unclear D gene. CDR1 SGHDT and CDR2 YYEEEE come from the germline V gene. This CDR3 has 14 residues. V was shortened by 5 bases and J by 2 bases, with 13 bases between the two germline ends. The CDR3 nucleotides are TGTGCCAGCAGTGTGGCCCCAGAAAACACTGAAGCTTTCTTT. This encodes CASSVAPENTEAFF.

J is TRBJ2-2 and V is TRBV5-4; 10 positions agree with TRBD2. CDR3 length: 18 amino acids. CDR1 and CDR2 (germline): SGHNT, YYREEE (reference sequence). After removal of 0 bases from V and 4 bases from J, the junction contained 9 bases not matched to a gene. The CDR3 spells CASSLAPGSGRGTGELFF. The CDR3, as DNA: TGTGCCAGCAGCTTGGCCCCCGGGAGCGGGAGGGGCACCGGGGAGCTGTTTTTT.

This clone was recorded once. The chain joins TRBV19 to TRBJ2-1, with D unresolved. The CDR3 runs 15 residues. The V and J ends lost 3 bases and 0 bases respectively, with 9 bases between them. In germline, CDR1 is LNHDA, CDR2 SQIVND (reference sequence). CDR3: CASSIESVSYNEQFF. The CDR3 DNA is TGTGCCAGTAGTATTGAGTCGGTCTCCTACAATGAGCAGTTCTTC.

The chain couples TRBV5-1 to TRBJ1-6; D ambiguous. There are 14 residues in the CDR3. Germline CDR1 SGHRS, CDR2 YFSETQ. V was trimmed by 0 bases and J by 9 bases, leaving 10 bases between them. CDR3 nucleotide sequence: TGCGCCAGCAGCTTGGGGGCCTCTGGTTCACCCCTCCACTTT. This encodes CASSLGASGSPLHF.

A single count supports this clone. The V gene is TRBV24-1, the J gene TRBJ2-3; D perhaps matches TRBD2 (5 bases). The CDR3 sequence is 13 residues long. CDR1 and CDR2 from the germline V gene are KGHDR and SFDVKD. V gave up 9 bases and J gave up 0 bases, with 9 bases separating them. The CDR3 is CATGAESTDTQYF. The DNA for the CDR3 is TGTGCCACCGGAGCGGAAAGCACAGATACGCAGTATTTT.

The chain combines TRBV7-6 with TRBJ2-7; 12 bases match TRBD1. CDR1 and CDR2 from the germline V gene are SGHVS and FNYEAQ. The CDR3 length is 18 residues. V lost 2 bases and J lost 0; bases outside the gene matches: 8. This chain's CDR3 is CASSLCGTGGWPSYEQYF. DNA for the CDR3: TGTGCCAGCAGCTTATGCGGGACAGGGGGCTGGCCCTCCTACGAGCAGTACTTC.

The chain recombines TRBV3-1 (or the pseudogene TRBV3-2) with TRBJ2-7, with 8 bases that match TRBD2. V trimming: 3 bases; J trimming: 6 bases; junction bases outside the gene matches: 7. CDR1 is LGHDT, CDR2 YNNKEL, per germline (reference sequence). This CDR3 has 14 amino acids. This CDR3 reads CASSQGLERGEQYF. The CDR3 nucleotides are TGTGCCAGCAGCCAGGGACTAGAGAGGGGCGAGCAGTACTTC.

In the case of this clone: At one boundary the junction diverges from the germline segment, which might be a read error. V is TRBV5-1 and J is TRBJ1-4; D perhaps matches TRBD1 (5 bases). The CDR3 loop spans 15 amino acids. Germline V CDR1 and CDR2: SGHRS, YFSETQ. CDR3 coding DNA: TGCGCCAGCAGGTTGGACGGCCGACAGCCCGAAAAACTGTTTTTT. It encodes CASRLDGRQPEKLFF. The whole variable domain, remainder taken from reference TRBV5-1 and TRBJ1-4, is KAGVTQTPRYLIKTRGQQVTLSCSPISGHRSVSWYQQTPGQGLQFLFEYFSETQRNKGNFPGRFSGRQFSNSRSEMNVSTLELGDSALYLCASRLDGRQPEKLFFGSGTQLSVL.

This chain joins TRBV3-1 (or the pseudogene TRBV3-2) and TRBJ1-6, with D perhaps matching TRBD1 (5 bases). V dropped 1 base and J dropped 4 bases, with 8 bases sitting between them. The CDR3 is made up of 15 amino acids. CDR1 and CDR2 (germline): LGHDT, YNNKEL (reference sequence). The CDR3 coding sequence is TGTGCCAGCAGCCAAGGGGGACTGTATAATTCACCCCTCCACTTT. Residues: CASSQGGLYNSPLHF.

The chain joins TRBV6-5 to TRBJ1-2; possibly TRBD1 for D (6 bases). Deletions cut 8 bases from V and 3 bases from J, with 13 bases between. This CDR3 is built from 13 residues. From germline, CDR1 is MNHEY and CDR2 SVGAGI. The CDR3 sequence is CASSRAGDYGYTF. In nucleotides, the CDR3 is TGTGCCAGCTCCCGCGCAGGGGACTATGGCTACACCTTC.

This chain uses TRBV5-1 with TRBJ2-1, with D unclear. Trimming removed 3 bases from V and 4 bases from J, with 5 bases in between. The germline V gene has CDR1 SGHRS and CDR2 YFSETQ. The CDR3 loop spans 12 amino acids. CDR3 region: CASSSQYNEQFF. Written as DNA, the CDR3 is TGCGCCAGCAGCTCACAGTACAATGAGCAGTTCTTC.

This chain joins TRBV28 and TRBJ2-5; D gene ambiguous. V shed 6 bases and J shed 0 bases, with 11 bases lying between them. The CDR3 is made up of 14 amino acids. CDR1 MDHEN and CDR2 SYDVKM come from the germline V gene. DNA for the CDR3: TGTGCCAGCAGCCCCCCGTATAACCAAGAGACCCAGTACTTC. Its translation is CASSPPYNQETQYF.

The genes are TRBV5-1 and TRBJ1-1; 9 nucleotides line up with TRBD1. Looked up from germline, CDR1 is SGHRS and CDR2 is YFSETQ. V lost 4 bases and J lost 11; bases outside the gene matches: 15. The CDR3 has 15 amino acids. The CDR3 bases are TGCGCCAGCAGCCCAGGGACAGGGCCCATGAATAGCGCTTTCTTT. Encoded protein: CASSPGTGPMNSAFF.

The J gene is TRBJ1-2, the V gene TRBV6-5, with 10 bases fitting TRBD1. This CDR3 has 13 amino acids. Germline lookup yields CDR1 MNHEY and CDR2 SVGAGI. J was trimmed by 8 bases and V by 5 bases; bases with no gene match: 5. In nucleotides, the CDR3 is TGTGCCAGCAGTCTTGACAGGGGGCGAGGCTACACCTTC. Translated: CASSLDRGRGYTF.

The chain links TRBV12-3 or TRBV12-4 to TRBJ1-2; D is unclear. The V and J ends lost 6 bases and 7 bases respectively, with 12 bases between them. This CDR3 contains 12 residues. The CDR3 coding sequence is TGTGCCAGCAGCATCCAGTTCGCTGGCTACACCTTC. Its translation: CASSIQFAGYTF.

This clone was observed a handful of times. The chain joins TRBV28 to TRBJ2-7; D is possibly TRBD1 (7 bases). CDR1 is MDHEN, CDR2 SYDVKM, per germline. This CDR3 has 17 amino acids. The ends were cut back, 3 bases at V and 1 base at J, with 19 bases in the middle. The CDR3 spells CASSFHPGGGESYEQYF. The CDR3 region has the DNA TGTGCCAGCAGTTTCCACCCAGGAGGGGGCGAATCCTACGAGCAGTACTTC.

The chain has TRBV28 and TRBJ1-5, with 7 bases aligning to TRBD1. Germline V gene data show CDR1 as MDHEN and CDR2 as SYDVKM. Germline trimming cut 4 bases from V and 4 bases from J; bases unmatched to any gene: 7. The CDR3 runs to 15 residues. The CDR3: CASSSSAGGNQPQHF. The CDR3 DNA reads as TGTGCCAGCAGTTCCTCAGCAGGGGGGAATCAGCCCCAGCATTTT.

The CDR3 region has the DNA TGTGCCAGCAGTGAAGCGGGACTTTCGACCGGGGAGCTGTTTTTT. It yields the protein CASSEAGLSTGELFF. The genes are TRBV2 and TRBJ2-2, with a possible D match to TRBD2 (6 bases). Trimming removed 0 bases at V and 5 bases at J, with 10 bases between. The CDR3 has 15 residues. Per the germline V gene, CDR1 is SNHLY and CDR2 is FYNNEI.

This clone was seen only a few times. The V and J genes are TRBV6-5 and TRBJ2-1; weak D call: TRBD2 (5 bases). Germline V lookup: CDR1 MNHEY, CDR2 SVGAGI. This CDR3 is 12 amino acids long. V lost 6 bases, J lost 9 bases, and 12 bases lay in between. In DNA form, the CDR3 reads TGTGCCAGCAGAACCCTCAGCGGTGAGCAGTTCTTC. Translation gives CASRTLSGEQFF.

This chain joins TRBV23-1 and TRBJ2-2, with a tentative D call TRBD2 (6 bases). TRBV23-1 is an ORF, and what it does is uncertain. This CDR3 spans 21 amino acids. Trimming pared 0 bases from V and 0 bases from J, leaving 23 bases between. The CDR3 coding sequence is TGCGCCAGCAGTCAATCTAGTAGGCGTAAACCGGGACTCGCGAACACCGGGGAGCTGTTTTTT. Amino acids: CASSQSSRRKPGLANTGELFF.

This clone came up many times. The chain combines TRBV15 with TRBJ2-2, with 10 nucleotides matching TRBD2. V trimming: 0 bases; J trimming: 0 bases; junction bases outside the gene matches: 10. Germline V gene sequence: CDR1 LNHNV, CDR2 YYDKDF (reference sequence). The CDR3 loop spans 20 amino acids. The CDR3 is CATSRDRASGGFANTGELFF. The CDR3 DNA follows: TGTGCCACCAGCAGAGATCGAGCTAGCGGGGGATTCGCGAACACCGGGGAGCTGTTTTTT.

This clone appeared once. The rearrangement links TRBV5-5 to TRBJ2-1; TRBD1 agrees at 7 bases. The germline V gene encodes CDR1 SGHKS and CDR2 YYEKEE (reference sequence). CDR3 length: 14 residues. Germline trimming cut 7 bases from V and 4 bases from J; bases unmatched to any gene: 8. The CDR3: CASGTGTVYNEQFF. The CDR3 DNA follows: TGTGCCAGCGGAACCGGGACAGTTTACAATGAGCAGTTCTTC.

This clone was detected a few times. The chain couples TRBV28 to TRBJ1-1, with TRBD1 matching over 8 bases. CDR1 is MDHEN and CDR2 is SYDVKM in the germline V gene. V shed 8 bases and J 3 bases; nucleotides not matched to a gene: 17. This CDR3 contains 17 residues. The CDR3 region is CASFPLTGGGRHTEAFF. Here the CDR3 DNA reads TGTGCCAGCTTTCCTCTTACAGGGGGAGGCCGTCACACTGAAGCTTTCTTT.

This chain joins TRBV7-6 and TRBJ2-7; no clear D. V was trimmed by 1 base and J by 5 bases, leaving 12 bases between them. There are 14 residues in the CDR3. The germline V gene has CDR1 SGHVS and CDR2 FNYEAQ. The CDR3 bases are TGTGCCAGCAGCTTAGGTTCGTTCAGCGACGAGCAGTACTTC. Translated, it gives CASSLGSFSDEQYF.